Following are 25 T cell receptor beta chains from one sample sequenced in a study of cytomegalovirus exposure and HLA in healthy donors. The PCR had 60 Vbeta and 13 Jbeta primers. Profiled with immunoSEQ multiplex PCR; TCRdb holds only in-frame clones, not every one. The repertoire holds approximately 150,000 clones, with 80% as singletons. Sequencing input: PBMCs. The receptor source for this set is a young man in good health and CMV-seronegative.

This clone was seen only once. The V and J genes are TRBV5-4 and TRBJ2-3; 7 bases are a match to TRBD1. Germline-derived CDR1 and CDR2 are SGHNT and YYREEE (reference sequence). Trimming at V came to 3 bases and at J to 0 bases, leaving 4 bases not matched to a gene. CDR3 size: 15 residues. CDR3 nucleotide sequence: TGTGCCAGCAGCTCCCGACAGGGTAGCACAGATACGCAGTATTTT. This sequence encodes CASSSRQGSTDTQYF.

The J gene is TRBJ2-1, the V gene TRBV12-5; 7 bases fit TRBD2. The length of the CDR3 is 15 residues. Germline V lookup: CDR1 LGHNT, CDR2 FRNRAP. V lost 7 bases, J lost 0 bases, and 6 bases stayed unmatched. The CDR3 loop reads CASALGGSSYNEQFF. The CDR3 nucleotides read TGTGCTAGTGCCCTCGGCGGGAGCTCCTACAATGAGCAGTTCTTC.

The chain carries TRBV11-3 and TRBJ2-7; a possible D gene is TRBD1 (6 bases). In germline, CDR1 is SGHNT, CDR2 YENEEA. The CDR3 has 15 amino acids. Trimming removed 8 bases at V and 4 bases at J, with 21 bases between. CDR3 loop: CASPRAGSQGYEQYF. CDR3 sequence (DNA): TGTGCCAGCCCTAGGGCGGGCAGCCAGGGGTACGAGCAGTACTTC.

The CDR3 DNA follows: TGTGCCAGCAGTGACATTTTGTCAGGGGCCGGCTACACCTTC. As protein: CASSDILSGAGYTF. The chain recombines TRBV6-4 with TRBJ1-2; TRBD1 is a possible D gene (6 bases). Trimming left V 2 bases short and J 8 bases short, with 15 bases between. This CDR3 is built from 14 residues. Looked up from germline, CDR1 is MRHNA and CDR2 is SNTAGT.

V usage is TRBV5-1 and J usage is TRBJ2-4; D is ambiguous. CDR1 and CDR2 (germline): SGHRS, YFSETQ. The CDR3 is 14 residues long. V was clipped by 4 bases and J by 2 bases, with 10 bases between them. The CDR3 loop reads CASSLADPKNIQYF. The CDR3 DNA sequence: TGCGCCAGCAGCCTCGCGGATCCCAAAAACATTCAGTACTTC.

A few counts support this clone. The junction differs from germline at one of its ends, possibly a read error. This sequence joins TRBV7-9 and TRBJ1-1; TRBD1 might be the D (5 bases). The CDR3 is 11 amino acids. Germline V gene data show CDR1 as SEHNR and CDR2 as FQNEAQ (reference sequence). CDR3 region: CSSTGGGKAFF. In nucleotides, the CDR3 is TGTTCCAGCACCGGCGGGGGTAAAGCTTTCTTT.

The chain is built from TRBV19 and TRBJ2-7, with TRBD2 matching 7 bases. The germline V gene encodes CDR1 LNHDA and CDR2 SQIVND (reference sequence). The CDR3 is 14 residues long. The J segment lost 2 bases and the V segment lost 3 bases, leaving 4 bases of the junction unmatched. In DNA, the CDR3 is TGTGCCAGTAGTATCTCCGGGAGGCCCTACGAGCAGTACTTC. It is translated as CASSISGRPYEQYF.

The rearrangement links TRBV30 to TRBJ1-1; D is unclear. In germline, CDR1 is GTSNPN, CDR2 SVGIG (reference sequence). The CDR3 contains 13 residues. The V end lost 1 base, the J end lost 5 bases, and 11 bases lay between the germline ends. The CDR3 DNA sequence: TGTGCCTGGAGTGGGGCCTTACGAACTGAAGCTTTCTTT. Protein product: CAWSGALRTEAFF.

The chain combines TRBV29-1 with TRBJ1-4; possible D gene TRBD1, 5 bases. Germline CDR1 and CDR2: SQVTM and ANQGSEA. The V and J ends lost 7 bases and 5 bases respectively, with 14 bases between them. The CDR3 runs 13 residues. The CDR3 DNA follows: TGCAGCGCCAAAGCGGGGGTAAATGAAAAACTGTTTTTT. Protein sequence: CSAKAGVNEKLFF.

This clone was picked up one time. The genes are TRBV5-6 and TRBJ1-5, with a possible D match to TRBD1 (5 bases). Germline V lookup: CDR1 SGHDT, CDR2 YYEEEE. There are 16 residues in the CDR3. Trimming left V 4 bases short and J 1 base short, with 15 bases between. This chain's CDR3 is CASSRNWGASNQPQHF. The CDR3 bases are TGTGCCAGCAGCCGGAATTGGGGCGCGAGCAATCAGCCCCAGCATTTT.

This clone appeared a few times. The V call is TRBV7-9, the J call TRBJ2-5, with D possibly TRBD2 on 6 matching bases. CDR1 is SEHNR, CDR2 FQNEAQ, per germline (reference sequence). The CDR3 totals 15 residues. V shed 2 bases and J shed 1 base, with 11 bases lying between them. CDR3 sequence reads: CASSLNGGTQETQYF. Written as DNA, the CDR3 is TGTGCCAGCAGCTTAAATGGGGGGACCCAAGAGACCCAGTACTTC.

J is TRBJ1-1 and V is TRBV7-9; 8 nucleotides align to TRBD1. The junction had 3 bases not matched to a gene; V was cut back by 1 base and J by 2 bases. The germline gives CDR1 SEHNR, CDR2 FQNEAQ (reference sequence). The CDR3 has 15 residues. The CDR3 spells CASSLGQGTNTEAFF. In DNA form, the CDR3 reads TGTGCCAGCAGCTTAGGACAGGGGACAAACACTGAAGCTTTCTTT.

This clone was counted only a few times. V and J are TRBV19 and TRBJ2-7; 8 bases are a match to TRBD1. Germline V gives CDR1 LNHDA, CDR2 SQIVND (reference sequence). Trimming removed 1 base from V and 6 bases from J; junction bases left unmatched: 5. There are 14 residues in the CDR3. The DNA of the CDR3 is TGTGCCAGTAGTATAGGCGGCAGGGGGCTCGAGCAGTACTTC. This sequence encodes CASSIGGRGLEQYF.

This rearrangement joins TRBV7-3 to TRBJ1-1; D is perhaps TRBD1 (6 bases). With 5 bases removed from V and 1 base from J, the gap between germline ends came to 14 bases. Germline V gene lookup returns CDR1 SGHTA and CDR2 FQGTGA. There are 15 residues in the CDR3. The CDR3 DNA sequence: TGTGCCAGCAGCCGAACAGGGTATGAGAACACTGAAGCTTTCTTT. Amino acids: CASSRTGYENTEAFF.

The sample holds one count of this clone. The chain combines TRBV15 with TRBJ2-4; possibly TRBD2 for D (6 bases). V was shortened by 5 bases and J by 8 bases, with 22 bases between the two germline ends. The CDR3 has 16 amino acids. Looked up from germline, CDR1 is LNHNV and CDR2 is YYDKDF (reference sequence). This CDR3 reads CATSLKYDSGDYIQYF. The CDR3 DNA sequence: TGTGCCACCAGCTTGAAATATGATAGCGGTGATTACATTCAGTACTTC.

The gene calls are TRBV9 and TRBJ2-2; no firm D call. The V end was cut by 1 base, the J end by 5 bases, with 3 bases between. Germline CDR1 SGDLS, CDR2 YYNGEE. CDR3 size: 12 residues. CDR3 sequence reads: CASSVYTGELFF. The CDR3 DNA sequence: TGTGCCAGCAGCGTATATACCGGGGAGCTGTTTTTT.

The V call is TRBV4-3, the J call TRBJ2-6; 8 bases fit TRBD1. The CDR3 has 17 amino acids. The germline gives CDR1 LGHNA, CDR2 YSLEER. V was clipped by 1 base and J by 0 bases; unmatched bases: 2. The CDR3 sequence: CASSQGTGYSGANVLTF. The CDR3 DNA reads as TGCGCCAGCAGCCAAGGGACAGGGTACTCTGGGGCCAACGTCCTGACTTTC.

This chain connects TRBV18 to TRBJ1-1; D is uncertain. Germline V gene sequence: CDR1 KGHSH, CDR2 LQKENI. Between the trimmed V and J ends, which lost 4 bases and 7 bases, there was a span of 13 bases. This CDR3 contains 13 residues. In DNA form, the CDR3 reads TGTGCCAGCTCACTTACTTTCTTGAATGAAGCTTTCTTT. Translating gives CASSLTFLNEAFF.

V is TRBV5-4 and J is TRBJ1-2; 8 bases fit TRBD1. CDR3 size: 14 residues. J was trimmed by 8 bases and V by 1 base; bases with no gene match: 7. Germline V gene sequence: CDR1 SGHNT, CDR2 YYREEE (reference sequence). CDR3 nucleotide sequence: TGTGCCAGCAGCTTGCCACAGGGGGTGGTCGGCTACACCTTC. Residues: CASSLPQGVVGYTF.

This clone was detected once. The rearrangement uses TRBV30 and TRBJ2-4; TRBD1 matches 8 bases. Germline CDR1 and CDR2: GTSNPN and SVGIG (reference sequence). This CDR3 is built from 18 residues. Trimming took 2 bases from V and 3 from J; bases not matched to a gene: 15. In DNA, the CDR3 is TGTGCCTGGAGTTTGCCAAGTCCCCGGGACAGGTTCAAAAACATTCAGTACTTC. The encoded protein is CAWSLPSPRDRFKNIQYF.

The chain links TRBV4-1 to TRBJ2-1; D remains ambiguous. CDR1 MGHRA and CDR2 YSYEKL come from the germline V gene. The CDR3 covers 14 residues. Deletions cut 6 bases from V and 5 bases from J, with 14 bases between. CDR3 loop: CASSYDWPNNEQFF. CDR3 sequence (DNA): TGCGCCAGCAGTTATGACTGGCCCAACAATGAGCAGTTCTTC.

This clone showed up just once. This chain connects TRBV27 to TRBJ2-7; 9 positions agree with TRBD1. V lost 6 bases, J lost 2 bases, and 5 bases stayed unmatched. The CDR3 is 14 amino acids. From germline, CDR1 is MNHEY and CDR2 SMNVEV (reference sequence). The CDR3 reads CASSPRTGAYEQYF. DNA for the CDR3: TGTGCCAGCAGCCCCAGGACAGGGGCCTACGAGCAGTACTTC.

The chain combines TRBV6-5 with TRBJ2-5; 7 nucleotides agree with TRBD2. CDR1 MNHEY and CDR2 SVGAGI come from the germline V gene. The CDR3 runs to 14 residues. V lost 7 bases to trimming and J lost 4 bases; unmatched junction nucleotides: 9. CDR3 region: CASTPGRVGETQYF. In nucleotides, the CDR3 is TGTGCCAGCACCCCGGGGAGGGTAGGAGAGACCCAGTACTTC.

The chain recombines TRBV10-1 with TRBJ1-6; the D is unclear. The germline gives CDR1 WNHNN, CDR2 SYGVQD (reference sequence). V lost 3 bases and J 8 bases, leaving 8 bases between the germline ends. The CDR3 runs 13 residues. The CDR3 coding sequence is TGCGCCAGCAGTGAACATCAAGATTCACCCCTCCACTTT. Its protein product is CASSEHQDSPLHF.

This clone has only a few counts. The genes are TRBV7-3 and TRBJ2-7; possible D gene TRBD2, 7 bases. Trimming cost V 2 bases and J 1 base, with 12 bases left between them. The length of the CDR3 is 15 residues. Germline CDR1 and CDR2: SGHTA and FQGTGA. CDR3 residues: CASSLRGAGSYEQYF. The CDR3 DNA is TGTGCCAGCAGCTTACGGGGGGCCGGGTCCTACGAGCAGTACTTC.